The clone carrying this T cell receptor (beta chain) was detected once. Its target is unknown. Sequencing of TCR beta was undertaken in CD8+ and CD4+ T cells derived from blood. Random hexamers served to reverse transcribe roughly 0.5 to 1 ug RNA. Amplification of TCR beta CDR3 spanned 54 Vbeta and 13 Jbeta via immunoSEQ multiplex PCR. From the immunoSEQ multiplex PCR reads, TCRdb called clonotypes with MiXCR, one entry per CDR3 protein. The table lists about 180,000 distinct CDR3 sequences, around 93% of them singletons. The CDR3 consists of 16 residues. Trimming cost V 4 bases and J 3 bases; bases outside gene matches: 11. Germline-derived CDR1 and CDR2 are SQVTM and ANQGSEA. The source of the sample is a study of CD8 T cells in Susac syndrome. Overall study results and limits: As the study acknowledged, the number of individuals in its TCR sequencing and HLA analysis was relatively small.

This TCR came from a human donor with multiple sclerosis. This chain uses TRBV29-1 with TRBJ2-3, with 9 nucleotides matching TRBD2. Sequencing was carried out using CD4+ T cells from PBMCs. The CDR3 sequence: CSVGSVAGVRTDTQYF. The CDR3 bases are TGCAGCGTTGGATCTGTAGCGGGAGTGAGGACAGATACGCAGTATTTT.